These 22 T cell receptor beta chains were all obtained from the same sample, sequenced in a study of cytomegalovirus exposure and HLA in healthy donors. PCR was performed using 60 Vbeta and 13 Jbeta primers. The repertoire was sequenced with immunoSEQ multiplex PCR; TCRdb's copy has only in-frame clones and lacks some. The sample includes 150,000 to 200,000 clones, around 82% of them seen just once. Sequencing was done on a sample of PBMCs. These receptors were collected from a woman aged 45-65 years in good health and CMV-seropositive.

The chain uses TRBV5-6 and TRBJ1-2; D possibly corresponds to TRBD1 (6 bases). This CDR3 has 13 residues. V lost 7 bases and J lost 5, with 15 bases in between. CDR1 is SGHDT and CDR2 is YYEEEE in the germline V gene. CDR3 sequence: CASLGIQGYGYTF. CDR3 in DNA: TGTGCCAGCTTGGGGATACAGGGTTATGGCTACACCTTC.

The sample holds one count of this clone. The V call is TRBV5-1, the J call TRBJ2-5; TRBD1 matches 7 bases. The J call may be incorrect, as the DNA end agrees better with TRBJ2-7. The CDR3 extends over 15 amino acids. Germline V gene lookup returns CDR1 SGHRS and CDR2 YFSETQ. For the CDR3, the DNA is TGCGCCAGCAGCCTTATAGGACAGGACTCCTACGAGCAGTACTTC. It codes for CASSLIGQDSYEQYF.

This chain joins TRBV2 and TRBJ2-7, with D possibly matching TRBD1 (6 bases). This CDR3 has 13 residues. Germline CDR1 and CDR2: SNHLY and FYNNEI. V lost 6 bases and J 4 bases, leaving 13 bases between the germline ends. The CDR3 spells CASSVQGSYEQYF. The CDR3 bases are TGTGCCAGCAGCGTACAGGGCTCTTACGAGCAGTACTTC.

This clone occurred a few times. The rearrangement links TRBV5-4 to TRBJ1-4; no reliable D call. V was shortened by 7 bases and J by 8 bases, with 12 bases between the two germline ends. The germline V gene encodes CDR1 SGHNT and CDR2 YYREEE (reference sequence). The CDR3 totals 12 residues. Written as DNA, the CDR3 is TGTGCCAGCTCAGCCCTGGGCGAAAAACTGTTTTTT. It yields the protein CASSALGEKLFF. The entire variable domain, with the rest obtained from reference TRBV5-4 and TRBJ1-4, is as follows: ETGVTQSPTHLIKTRGQQVTLRCSSQSGHNTVSWYQQALGQGPQFIFQYYREEENGRGNFPPRFSGLQFPNYSSELNVNALELDDSALYLCASSALGEKLFFGSGTQLSVL.

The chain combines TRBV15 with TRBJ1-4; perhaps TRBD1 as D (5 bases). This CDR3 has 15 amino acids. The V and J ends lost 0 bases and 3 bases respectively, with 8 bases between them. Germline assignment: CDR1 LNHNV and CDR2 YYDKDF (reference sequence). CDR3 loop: CATSRDPGANEKLFF. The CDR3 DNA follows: TGTGCCACCAGCAGAGATCCGGGGGCTAATGAAAAACTGTTTTTT.

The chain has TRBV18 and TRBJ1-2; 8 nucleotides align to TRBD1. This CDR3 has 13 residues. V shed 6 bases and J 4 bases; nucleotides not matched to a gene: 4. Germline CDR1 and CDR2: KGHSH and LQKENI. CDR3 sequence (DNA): TGTGCCAGCTCGCGGGACAGGCTCTATGGCTACACCTTC. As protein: CASSRDRLYGYTF.

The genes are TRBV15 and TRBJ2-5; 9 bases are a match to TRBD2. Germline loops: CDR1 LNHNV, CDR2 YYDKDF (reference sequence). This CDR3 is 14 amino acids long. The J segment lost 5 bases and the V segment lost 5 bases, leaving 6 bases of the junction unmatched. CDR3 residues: CATSSRGGRETQYF. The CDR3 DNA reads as TGTGCCACCAGCTCGCGGGGGGGCCGGGAGACCCAGTACTTC.

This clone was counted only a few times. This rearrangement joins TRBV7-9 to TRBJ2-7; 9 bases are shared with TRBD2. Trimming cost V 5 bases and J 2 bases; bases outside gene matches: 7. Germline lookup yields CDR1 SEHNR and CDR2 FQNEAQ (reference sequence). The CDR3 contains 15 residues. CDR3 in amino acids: CASSMSGGPTYEQYF. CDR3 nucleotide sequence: TGTGCCAGCAGCATGAGCGGGGGGCCCACCTACGAGCAGTACTTC.

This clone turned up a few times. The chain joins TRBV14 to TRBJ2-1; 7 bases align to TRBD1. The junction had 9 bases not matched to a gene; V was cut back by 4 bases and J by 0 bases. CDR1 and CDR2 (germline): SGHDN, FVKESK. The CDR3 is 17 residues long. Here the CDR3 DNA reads TGTGCCAGCAGCCGAGCTGACAGGGTGAGCTCCTACAATGAGCAGTTCTTC. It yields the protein CASSRADRVSSYNEQFF.

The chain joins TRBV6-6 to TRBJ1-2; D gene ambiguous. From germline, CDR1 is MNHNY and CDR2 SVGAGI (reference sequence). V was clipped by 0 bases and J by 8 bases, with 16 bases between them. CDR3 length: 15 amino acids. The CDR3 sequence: CASSYSGQTPLGYTF. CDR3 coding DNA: TGTGCCAGCAGTTACTCGGGCCAGACCCCCTTGGGCTACACCTTC.

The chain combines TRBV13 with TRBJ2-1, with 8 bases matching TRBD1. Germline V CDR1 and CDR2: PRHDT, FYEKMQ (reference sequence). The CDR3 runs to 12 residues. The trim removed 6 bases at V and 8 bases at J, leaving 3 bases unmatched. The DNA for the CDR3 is TGTGCCAGCAGGCTACAGGGGGATGAGCAGTTCTTC. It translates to CASRLQGDEQFF.

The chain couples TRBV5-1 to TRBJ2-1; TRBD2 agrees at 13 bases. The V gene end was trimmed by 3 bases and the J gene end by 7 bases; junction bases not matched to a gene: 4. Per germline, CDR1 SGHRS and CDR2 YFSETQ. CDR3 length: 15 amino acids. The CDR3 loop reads CASSSTSGGPNEQFF. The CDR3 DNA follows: TGCGCCAGCAGCTCGACTAGCGGGGGGCCTAATGAGCAGTTCTTC.

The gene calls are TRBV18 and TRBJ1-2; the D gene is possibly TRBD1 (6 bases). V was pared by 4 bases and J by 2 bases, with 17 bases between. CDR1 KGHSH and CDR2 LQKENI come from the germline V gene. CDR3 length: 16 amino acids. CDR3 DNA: TGTGCCAGCTCACAACGTGACGACAGGCTGAACTATGGCTACACCTTC. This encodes CASSQRDDRLNYGYTF.

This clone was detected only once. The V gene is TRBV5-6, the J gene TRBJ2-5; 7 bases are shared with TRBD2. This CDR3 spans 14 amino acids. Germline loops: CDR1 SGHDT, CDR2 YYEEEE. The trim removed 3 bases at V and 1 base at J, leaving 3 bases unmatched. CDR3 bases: TGTGCCAGCAGCTGGGGGGGGACCCAAGAGACCCAGTACTTC. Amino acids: CASSWGGTQETQYF.

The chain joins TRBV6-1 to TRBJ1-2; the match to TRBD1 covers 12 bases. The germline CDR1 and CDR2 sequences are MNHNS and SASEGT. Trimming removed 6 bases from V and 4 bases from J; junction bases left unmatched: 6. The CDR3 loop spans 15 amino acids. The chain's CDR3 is CASRSGTGGGYGYTF. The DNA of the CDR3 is TGTGCCAGCAGATCCGGGACAGGGGGCGGCTATGGCTACACCTTC.

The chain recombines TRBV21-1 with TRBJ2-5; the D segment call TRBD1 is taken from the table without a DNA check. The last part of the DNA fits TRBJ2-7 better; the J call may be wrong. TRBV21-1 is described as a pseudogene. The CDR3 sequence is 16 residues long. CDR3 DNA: TGTGCCAGCAGCAAAGTCCCGACAGGGACCCCCTACGAGCAGTACTTC. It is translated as CASSKVPTGTPYEQYF.

The CDR3 coding sequence is TGTGCCTGGAGTGTACGGTGGAAGCGGGGCGACAATGAGCAGTTCTTC. Amino acids: CAWSVRWKRGDNEQFF. V usage is TRBV30 and J usage is TRBJ2-1; TRBD2 aligns across 7 bases. Germline V lookup: CDR1 GTSNPN, CDR2 SVGIG (reference sequence). The CDR3 runs 16 residues. J was trimmed by 5 bases and V by 0 bases; bases with no gene match: 10.

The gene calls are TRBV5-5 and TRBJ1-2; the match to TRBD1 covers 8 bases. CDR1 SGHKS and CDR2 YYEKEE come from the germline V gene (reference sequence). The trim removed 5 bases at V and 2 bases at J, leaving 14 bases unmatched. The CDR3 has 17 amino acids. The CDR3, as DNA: TGTGCCAGCAGTTCCCTAACCGGACAGGGAGGGAACTATGGCTACACCTTC. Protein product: CASSSLTGQGGNYGYTF.

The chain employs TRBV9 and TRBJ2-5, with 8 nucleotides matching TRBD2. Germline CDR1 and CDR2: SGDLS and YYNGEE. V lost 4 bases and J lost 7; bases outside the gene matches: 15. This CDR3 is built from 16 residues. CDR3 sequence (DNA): TGTGCCAGCAGCCCCGCACAAGCGGGGGCTTCGGGGACCCAGTACTTC. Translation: CASSPAQAGASGTQYF.

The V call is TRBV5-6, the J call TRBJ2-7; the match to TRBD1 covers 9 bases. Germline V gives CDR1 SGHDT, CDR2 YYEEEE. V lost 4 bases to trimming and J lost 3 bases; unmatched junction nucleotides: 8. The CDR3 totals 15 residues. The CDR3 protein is CASSPAGQGNYEQYF. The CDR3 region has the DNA TGTGCCAGCAGCCCCGCGGGACAGGGCAACTACGAGCAGTACTTC.

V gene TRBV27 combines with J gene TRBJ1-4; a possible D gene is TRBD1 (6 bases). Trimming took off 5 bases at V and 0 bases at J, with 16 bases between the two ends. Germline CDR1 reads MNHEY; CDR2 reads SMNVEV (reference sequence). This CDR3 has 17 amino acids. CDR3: CASSPRGYLATNEKLFF. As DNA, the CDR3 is TGTGCCAGCAGTCCTAGGGGGTACTTAGCAACTAATGAAAAACTGTTTTTT.

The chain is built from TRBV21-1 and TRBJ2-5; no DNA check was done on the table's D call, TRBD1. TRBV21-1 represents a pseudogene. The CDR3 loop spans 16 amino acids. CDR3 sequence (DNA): TGTGCCAGCAGCGAAGCACGACAGGGGAAGGGAGAGACCCAGTACTTC. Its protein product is CASSEARQGKGETQYF.